This T cell receptor (beta chain) comes out of a study of EBV T-cell therapy then PD-1 blockade in nasopharyngeal carcinoma. Generated by immunoSEQ multiplex PCR, the TCRdb table keeps only in-frame clones and is missing some. The sample has about 21,000 clones; approximately 79% are singletons. The time point is: 266 days after commencement of treatment, after nivolumab therapy. Treatment in this sample: AdE1-LMPpoly-expanded autologous EBV-specific T-cell therapy followed by anti-PD-1 nivolumab. Comments on this clone: Its target is not known.

This CDR3 has 15 amino acids. Looked up from germline, CDR1 is SGHVS and CDR2 is FQNEAQ. Trimming cost V 5 bases and J 2 bases; bases outside gene matches: 7. This TCR was sampled from a man aged 40-49 years with nasopharyngeal carcinoma. Source: CD8+ T cells from blood, taken at day 266 from a patient whose treatment included autologous EBV-specific T cells and nivolumab. The chain recombines TRBV7-8 with TRBJ2-7; 9 bases match TRBD2. The CDR3 here is CASSLQRGATYEQYF. CDR3 nucleotides: TGTGCCAGCAGCCTACAGCGGGGGGCCACCTACGAGCAGTACTTC.